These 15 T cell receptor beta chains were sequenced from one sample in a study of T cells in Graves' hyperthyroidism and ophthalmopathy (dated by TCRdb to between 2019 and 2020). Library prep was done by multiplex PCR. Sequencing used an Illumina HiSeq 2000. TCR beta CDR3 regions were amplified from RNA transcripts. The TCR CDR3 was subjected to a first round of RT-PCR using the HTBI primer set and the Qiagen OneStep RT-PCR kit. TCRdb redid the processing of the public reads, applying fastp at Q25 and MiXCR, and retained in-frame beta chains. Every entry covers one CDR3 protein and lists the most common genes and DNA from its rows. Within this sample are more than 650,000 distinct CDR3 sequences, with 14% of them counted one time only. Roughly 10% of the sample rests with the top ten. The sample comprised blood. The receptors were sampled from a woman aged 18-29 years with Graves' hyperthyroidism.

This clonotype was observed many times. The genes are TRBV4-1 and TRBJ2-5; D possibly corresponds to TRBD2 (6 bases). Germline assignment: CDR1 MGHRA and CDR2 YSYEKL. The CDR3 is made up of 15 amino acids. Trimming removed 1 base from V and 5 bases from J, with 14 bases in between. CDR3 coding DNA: TGCGCCAGCAGCCAAGGGTTAGCGGAATGGGAGACCCAGTACTTC. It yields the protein CASSQGLAEWETQYF.

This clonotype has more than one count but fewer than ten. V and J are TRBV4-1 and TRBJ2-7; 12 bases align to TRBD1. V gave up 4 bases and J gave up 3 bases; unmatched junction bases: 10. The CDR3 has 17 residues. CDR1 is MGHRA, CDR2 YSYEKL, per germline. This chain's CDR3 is CASSLNAGQGAVYEQYF. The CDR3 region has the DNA TGCGCCAGCAGCCTAAACGCGGGACAGGGGGCTGTCTACGAGCAGTACTTC.

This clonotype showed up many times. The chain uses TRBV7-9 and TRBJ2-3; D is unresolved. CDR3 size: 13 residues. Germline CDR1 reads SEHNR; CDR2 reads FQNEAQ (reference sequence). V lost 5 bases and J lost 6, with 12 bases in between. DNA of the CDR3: TGTGCCAGCAGCGACCGGGTCCATGATACGCAGTATTTT. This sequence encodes CASSDRVHDTQYF.

CDR3 sequence: CASNSGGDEKLFF. The CDR3 nucleotides read TGTGCCAGCAACTCAGGGGGGGATGAAAAACTGTTTTTT. The rearrangement joins TRBV12-3 or TRBV12-4 to TRBJ1-4; the match to TRBD1 covers 7 bases. Losses at the gene ends were 7 bases for V and 6 bases for J; bases not matched to a gene: 5. The CDR3 contains 13 residues.

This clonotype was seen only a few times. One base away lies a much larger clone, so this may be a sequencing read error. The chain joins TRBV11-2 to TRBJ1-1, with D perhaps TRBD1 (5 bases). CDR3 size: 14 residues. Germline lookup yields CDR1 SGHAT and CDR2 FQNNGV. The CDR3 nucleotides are TGTGTCAGCAGCTTAGAAATCAACAGGTTCCGGGCTTTCTTT. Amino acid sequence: CVSSLEINRFRAFF.

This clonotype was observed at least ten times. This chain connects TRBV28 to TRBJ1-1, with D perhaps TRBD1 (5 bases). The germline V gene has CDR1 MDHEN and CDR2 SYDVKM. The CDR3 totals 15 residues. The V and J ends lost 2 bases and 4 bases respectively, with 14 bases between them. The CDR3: CASSLTQGLSTEAFF. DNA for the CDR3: TGTGCCAGCAGTTTAACCCAGGGACTATCCACTGAAGCTTTCTTT.

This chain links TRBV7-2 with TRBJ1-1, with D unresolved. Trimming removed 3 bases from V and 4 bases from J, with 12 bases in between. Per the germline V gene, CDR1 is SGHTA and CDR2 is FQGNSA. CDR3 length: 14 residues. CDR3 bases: TGTGCCAGCAGCTTGGCGGACTTTCCCACTGAAGCTTTCTTT. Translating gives CASSLADFPTEAFF.

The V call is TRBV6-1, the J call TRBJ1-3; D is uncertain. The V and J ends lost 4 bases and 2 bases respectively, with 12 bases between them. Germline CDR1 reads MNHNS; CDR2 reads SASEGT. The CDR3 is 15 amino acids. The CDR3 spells CASSADRGAGNTIYF. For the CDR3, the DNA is TGTGCCAGCAGTGCTGACCGGGGAGCTGGAAACACCATATATTTT.

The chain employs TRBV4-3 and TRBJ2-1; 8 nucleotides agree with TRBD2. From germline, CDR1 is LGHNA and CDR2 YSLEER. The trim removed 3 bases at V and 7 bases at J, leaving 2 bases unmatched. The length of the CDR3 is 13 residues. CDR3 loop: CASSHGTRNEQFF. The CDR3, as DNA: TGCGCCAGCAGCCATGGGACTAGAAATGAGCAGTTCTTC.

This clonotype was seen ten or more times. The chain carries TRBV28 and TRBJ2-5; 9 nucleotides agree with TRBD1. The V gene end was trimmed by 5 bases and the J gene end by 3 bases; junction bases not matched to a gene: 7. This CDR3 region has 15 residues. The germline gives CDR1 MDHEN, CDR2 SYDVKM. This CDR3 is CASSTSGQGEETQYF. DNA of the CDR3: TGTGCCAGCAGTACCTCGGGACAGGGAGAAGAGACCCAGTACTTC.

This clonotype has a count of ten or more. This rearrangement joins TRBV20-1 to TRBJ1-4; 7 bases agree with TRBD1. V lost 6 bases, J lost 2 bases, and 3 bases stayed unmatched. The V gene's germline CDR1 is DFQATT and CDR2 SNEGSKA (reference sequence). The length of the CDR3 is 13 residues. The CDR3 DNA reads TGCAGTGCCCTGGGACAGACTAATGAAAAACTGTTTTTT. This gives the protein CSALGQTNEKLFF.

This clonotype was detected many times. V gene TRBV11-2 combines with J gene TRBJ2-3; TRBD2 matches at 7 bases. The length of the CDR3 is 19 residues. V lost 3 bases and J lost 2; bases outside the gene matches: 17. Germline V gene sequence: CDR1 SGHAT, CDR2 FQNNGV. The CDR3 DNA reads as TGTGCCAGCAGCTTCGGGGGACGGCGCGGGAGCGCACTCACAGATACGCAGTATTTT. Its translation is CASSFGGRRGSALTDTQYF.

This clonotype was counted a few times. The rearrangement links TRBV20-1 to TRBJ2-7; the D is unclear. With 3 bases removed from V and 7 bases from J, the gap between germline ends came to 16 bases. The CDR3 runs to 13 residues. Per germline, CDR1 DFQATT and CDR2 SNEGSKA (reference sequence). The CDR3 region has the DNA TGCAGTGCTAGGGAGACCCAAGCGCGGGAGCAGTACTTC. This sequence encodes CSARETQAREQYF.

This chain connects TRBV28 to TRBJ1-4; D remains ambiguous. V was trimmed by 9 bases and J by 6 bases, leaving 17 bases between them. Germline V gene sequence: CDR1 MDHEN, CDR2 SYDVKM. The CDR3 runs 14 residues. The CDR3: CASRLDLRDEKLFF. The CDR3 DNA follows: TGTGCCAGTCGATTGGACCTAAGGGATGAAAAACTGTTTTTT.

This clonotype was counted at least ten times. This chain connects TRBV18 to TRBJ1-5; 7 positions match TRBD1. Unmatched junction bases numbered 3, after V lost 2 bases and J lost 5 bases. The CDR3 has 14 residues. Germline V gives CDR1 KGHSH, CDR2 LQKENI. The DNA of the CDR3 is TGTGCCAGCTCACCAGGGACAGCCTATCAGCCCCAGCATTTT. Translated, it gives CASSPGTAYQPQHF. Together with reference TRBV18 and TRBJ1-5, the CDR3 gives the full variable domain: NAGVMQNPRHLVRRRGQEARLRCSPMKGHSHVYWYRQLPEEGLKFMVYLQKENIIDESGMPKERFSAEFPKEGPSILRIQQVVRGDSAAYFCASSPGTAYQPQHFGDGTRLSIL.